A selection of T cell receptor beta chains follows, all from one sample in a study of cytomegalovirus exposure and HLA in healthy donors. Repertoires were generated with immunoSEQ multiplex PCR, while TCRdb's copy carries only in-frame clones and drops some. The sample lists roughly 180,000 clones; approximately 80% were seen once. Sequenced sample: PBMCs. The receptor source for this set is a girl between 5 and 17 years old in good health and CMV-seropositive. The CDR3 runs from the conserved cysteine through the conserved F or W. Each record gives: CDR3 protein, CDR3 DNA, J gene, D gene, V gene, clone size. D genes are given only for firm matches. Rows give clone size only sometimes, using once, few, many, or a class for an expanded clone.

CASSVADGSSGNTIYF,TGTGCCAGCAGCGTAGCGGACGGTAGCTCTGGAAACACCATATATTTT,TRBJ1-3,NA,TRBV4-2,NA
CASSLGTGRVPEAFF,TGTGCCAGCAGCCTTGGGACAGGGAGGGTCCCTGAAGCTTTCTTT,TRBJ1-1,TRBD1,TRBV11-2,few
CASISVSYEQYF,TGTGCCAGCATATCCGTTTCCTACGAGCAGTACTTC,TRBJ2-7,NA,TRBV27,few
CSVEGFTDEQFF,TGCAGCGTAGAAGGGTTTACGGATGAGCAGTTCTTC,TRBJ2-1,NA,TRBV29-1,NA
CASTLAGSYEQYF,TGTGCCAGCACCCTAGCGGGATCGTACGAGCAGTACTTC,TRBJ2-7,TRBD2,TRBV6-1,NA
CASGAGEQREQYF,TGTGCCAGCGGGGCGGGAGAGCAACGCGAGCAGTACTTC,TRBJ2-7,TRBD2,TRBV2,NA
CASSLAGTGGRGYTF,TGTGCCAGCAGCTTGGCCGGGACAGGCGGCCGTGGCTACACCTTC,TRBJ1-2,TRBD1,TRBV5-6,NA
CASNPDREAGYTF,TGTGCCAGTAACCCCGACAGGGAAGCGGGCTACACCTTC,TRBJ1-2,TRBD1,TRBV19,NA
CATSREGVAGINQETQYF,TGTGCCACCAGCAGAGAAGGGGTAGCGGGAATAAACCAAGAGACCCAGTACTTC,TRBJ2-5,TRBD2,TRBV15,once
CATSVRGDNQPQHF,TGTGCCACCAGCGTCAGAGGTGACAATCAGCCCCAGCATTTT,TRBJ1-5,NA,TRBV15,NA
CASSPPSRETQYF,TGTGCCAGCTCACCACCTAGCCGGGAGACCCAGTACTTC,TRBJ2-5,NA,TRBV18,once
CASSLIRGSDTQYF,TGTGCCAGCAGCTTAATCAGGGGTTCAGATACGCAGTATTTT,TRBJ2-3,NA,TRBV11-2,NA
CASSPNRAGELFF,TGTGCCAGCTCACCAAACAGGGCCGGGGAGCTGTTTTTT,TRBJ2-2,NA,TRBV18,NA
CASSDLGGTQYF,TGCGCCAGCAGTGACCTAGGGGGGACCCAGTACTTC,TRBJ2-5,NA,TRBV10-1,NA
CASSLGQKNTGELFF,TGTGCCAGCAGCTTAGGGCAGAAGAACACCGGGGAGCTGTTTTTT,TRBJ2-2,NA,TRBV7-6,NA
CASSLVGLAPIYNEQFF,TGTGCCAGCAGCTTAGTGGGACTAGCGCCAATCTACAATGAGCAGTTCTTC,TRBJ2-1,TRBD2,TRBV7-9,few
CASTRRGSGPDTQYF,TGTGCCAGCACTCGTCGCGGGAGTGGTCCAGATACGCAGTATTTT,TRBJ2-3,TRBD2,TRBV2,NA
CASSLSGGTGEKLFF,TGTGCCAGCAGCCTTTCCGGGGGGACGGGTGAAAAACTGTTTTTT,TRBJ1-4,NA,TRBV6-5,NA
CSVVWDKAEGETQYF,TGCAGCGTTGTTTGGGACAAGGCTGAGGGAGAGACCCAGTACTTC,TRBJ2-5,NA,TRBV29-1,once
CASSGGLVFDEQFF,TGTGCCAGTAGTGGTGGACTAGTCTTCGATGAGCAGTTCTTC,TRBJ2-1,TRBD2,TRBV19,few
CASSLELGRPGNTIYF,TGTGCCAGCAGCTTAGAATTGGGGAGGCCTGGAAACACCATATATTTT,TRBJ1-3,NA,TRBV7-2,NA
CASSSGQGSSYEQYF,TGTGCCAGCAGCTCCGGACAGGGGAGCTCCTACGAGCAGTACTTC,TRBJ2-7,TRBD1,TRBV5-4,NA
CATSGPWLNTEAFF,TGCGCCACCTCAGGGCCCTGGTTGAACACTGAAGCTTTCTTT,TRBJ1-1,NA,TRBV10-2,once
CASSYSKGMNTEAFF,TGTGCCAGCAGTTACTCGAAGGGGATGAACACTGAAGCTTTCTTT,TRBJ1-1,NA,TRBV6-5,few
CASSPGQGAAYGYTF,TGTGCCAGCTCACCAGGACAGGGGGCAGCCTATGGCTACACCTTC,TRBJ1-2,TRBD1,TRBV18,NA
CASSIGRAKSGEAFF,TGTGCCAGTAGTATAGGGCGGGCAAAAAGCGGGGAAGCTTTCTTT,TRBJ1-1,NA,TRBV19,NA
CASSGLAASTDTQYF,TGTGCCAGCAGCGGACTAGCGGCTAGCACAGATACGCAGTATTTT,TRBJ2-3,TRBD2,TRBV25-1,few
CASSIDGEEAFF,TGTGCCAGTAGTATAGACGGGGAGGAAGCTTTCTTT,TRBJ1-1,NA,TRBV19,NA
CASSYRDRGYEQYF,TGTGCCAGCAGCTACCGGGACAGGGGGTACGAGCAGTACTTC,TRBJ2-7,TRBD1,TRBV6-1,NA
CASSVGTSGNNEQFF,TGCGCCAGCAGCGTCGGGACTAGCGGGAACAATGAGCAGTTCTTC,TRBJ2-1,TRBD2,TRBV5-1,once
CASSLSRGGETQYF,TGTGCCAGCAGCCTCTCACGGGGAGGGGAGACCCAGTACTTC,TRBJ2-5,TRBD2,TRBV9,NA
CASSAWTGEETQYF,TGTGCCAGCAGCGCATGGACAGGGGAAGAGACCCAGTACTTC,TRBJ2-5,TRBD1,TRBV9,NA
CASSFRSGMAYNEQFF,TGTGCCAGCAGCTTTAGGAGCGGGATGGCCTACAATGAGCAGTTCTTC,TRBJ2-1,TRBD2,TRBV5-4,NA
CASSQGVSGTTDTQYF,TGTGCCAGCAGCCAAGGTGTTAGCGGGACCACAGATACGCAGTATTTT,TRBJ2-3,TRBD2,TRBV4-2,NA
CASSLGLDGRAYEQYF,TGTGCCAGCAGCTTAGGCCTGGACGGGAGAGCCTACGAGCAGTACTTC,TRBJ2-7,NA,TRBV11-2,NA
CASRLDRPGTEAFF,TGCGCCAGCAGATTGGACAGGCCAGGAACTGAAGCTTTCTTT,TRBJ1-1,TRBD1,TRBV5-1,NA
CASSQDQLAGTYEQYF,TGCGCCAGCAGCCAAGATCAACTAGCGGGAACCTACGAGCAGTACTTC,TRBJ2-7,TRBD2,TRBV4-3,once
CASSLGQSVEQYF,TGTGCCAGCAGCTTGGGGCAGAGCGTAGAGCAGTACTTC,TRBJ2-7,NA,TRBV5-8,NA
CASSVVAGGQETQYF,TGTGCCAGCAGTGTTGTAGCGGGAGGCCAAGAGACCCAGTACTTC,TRBJ2-5,TRBD2,TRBV25-1,NA
CASSFPQGEQYF,TGTGCCAGCAGTTTTCCCCAGGGCGAGCAGTACTTC,TRBJ2-7,NA,TRBV27,few